Listed below are T cell receptor beta chains from one sample, sequenced in a study of molecular identifiers for immune sequencing clone quantification. Via MiXCR, TCRdb re-called the PCR reads, giving one row per CDR3 protein. Among about half a million distinct CDR3 sequences, about 25% were seen once, and the ten largest hold around 0.8%. Sequencing was carried out using naive CD8+ T cells from blood, with Jurkat cell RNA spiked in. The receptors were sampled from a human donor in good health. Some libraries in this study had Jurkat cell RNA spiked in. Both conserved end residues are part of each CDR3. A D gene is named only where the DNA matches it firmly. Some rows mark clone size as missing; the rest say once, few, many or name a class of expanded clone.

>few|TRBD2|TRBV6-6|TRBJ2-3
CASSYREREEVFYTQYF
TGTGCCAGCAGTTACCGAGAGCGGGAGGAAGTCTTTTATACGCAGTATTTT
>.|TRBD1|TRBV20-1|TRBJ1-1
CSARTGGMNTEAFF
TGCAGTGCTAGGACAGGGGGGATGAACACTGAAGCTTTCTTT
>many|.|TRBV7-2|TRBJ2-7
CASSLVSVGEQYF
TGTGCCAGCAGCTTAGTGTCAGTTGGTGAGCAGTACTTC
>.|TRBD1|TRBV12-3/TRBV12-4|TRBJ2-1
CASINSGTGDHEQFF
TGTGCCAGCATAAATTCCGGGACAGGGGACCATGAGCAGTTCTTC
>.|TRBD2|TRBV5-4|TRBJ2-7
CASQIAGDYGQYF
TGTGCCAGCCAAATAGCGGGAGACTACGGGCAGTACTTC
>few|.|TRBV18|TRBJ2-3
CASSPYPGTDTQYF
TGTGCCAGCTCACCGTACCCTGGGACCGATACGCAGTATTTT
>few|.|TRBV4-1|TRBJ2-1
CASSQDEGLGSNEQFF
TGCGCCAGCAGCCAAGATGAAGGGTTGGGTTCCAATGAGCAGTTCTTC
>few|.|TRBV4-3|TRBJ1-4
CASSQTGTAEKLFF
TGCGCCAGCAGCCAAACAGGGACGGCTGAAAAACTGTTTTTT
>.|TRBD2|TRBV12-3/TRBV12-4|TRBJ2-1
CASSLATGTSGPGRGEQFF
TGTGCCAGCAGTTTAGCGACCGGGACTAGCGGGCCGGGACGCGGTGAGCAGTTCTTC
>.|.|TRBV4-3|TRBJ1-4
CASSPGTGYGDKLFF
TGCGCCAGCAGCCCAGGAACAGGGTACGGAGATAAACTGTTTTTT
>.|TRBD1|TRBV9|TRBJ2-5
CASSGDRGGGTQYF
TGTGCCAGCAGCGGGGACAGGGGGGGAGGGACCCAGTACTTC
>.|TRBD1|TRBV27|TRBJ2-2
CASSLWQGDTGELFF
TGTGCCAGCAGTTTGTGGCAGGGGGACACCGGGGAGCTGTTTTTT
>many|TRBD2|TRBV7-9|TRBJ2-3
CASSAGTSGSTADTQYF
TGTGCCAGCAGCGCTGGGACTAGCGGGAGTACAGCAGATACGCAGTATTTT
>many|.|TRBV28|TRBJ2-3
CASRYTDTQYF
TGTGCCAGCAGATACACAGATACGCAGTATTTT
>.|.|TRBV20-1|TRBJ2-7
CSATESGGPNYEQYF
TGCAGTGCTACCGAAAGCGGAGGGCCGAACTACGAGCAGTACTTC
>.|TRBD2|TRBV9|TRBJ2-7
CASSTTSGSIYEQYF
TGTGCCAGCAGCACGACTAGCGGGAGTATCTACGAGCAGTACTTC
>many|TRBD1|TRBV7-9|TRBJ1-4
CASSGRGLDEKLFF
TGTGCCAGCAGCGGCAGGGGGCTCGATGAAAAACTGTTTTTT
>.|.|TRBV7-9|TRBJ2-5
CAGSLGWQETQYF
TGTGCCGGCAGCTTAGGGTGGCAAGAGACCCAGTACTTC
>few|TRBD2|TRBV4-3|TRBJ2-3
CASSQDPRLAGVGDTQYF
TGCGCCAGCAGCCAAGATCCCAGACTAGCGGGAGTCGGAGATACGCAGTATTTT
>.|TRBD1|TRBV3-1|TRBJ1-2
CASSPETDRAGYTF
TGTGCCAGCAGCCCTGAAACAGACAGGGCTGGCTACACCTTC
>few|.|TRBV27|TRBJ1-1
CASSFQGQDTEAFF
TGTGCCAGCAGTTTTCAGGGGCAGGACACTGAAGCTTTCTTT
>.|.|TRBV7-9|TRBJ2-7
CASSPDRRSYEQYF
TGTGCCAGCAGCCCCGATCGGCGCTCCTACGAGCAGTACTTC
>.|.|TRBV28|TRBJ2-7
CASSIRVFPYEQYF
TGTGCCAGCAGCATACGGGTTTTTCCGTACGAGCAGTACTTC
>many|TRBD1|TRBV7-9|TRBJ1-1
CASSPDRGMNTEAFF
TGTGCCAGCAGCCCTGACAGGGGCATGAACACTGAAGCTTTCTTT
>.|.|TRBV7-9|TRBJ2-7
CASSSPGFWEQYF
TGTGCCAGCAGCTCTCCTGGCTTTTGGGAGCAGTACTTC
>.|.|TRBV11-2|TRBJ2-7
CASSFGTPYYEQYF
TGTGCCAGCAGCTTCGGGACCCCGTACTACGAGCAGTACTTC
>few|.|TRBV3-1|TRBJ1-4
CASSPSGGQANEKLFF
TGTGCCAGCAGCCCGTCCGGGGGGCAGGCTAATGAAAAACTGTTTTTT
>few|TRBD1|TRBV12-3/TRBV12-4|TRBJ2-7
CASRPRQGTGSYEQYF
TGTGCCAGCAGGCCCCGACAGGGCACGGGCTCCTACGAGCAGTACTTC
>many|.|TRBV14|TRBJ1-1
CASSQETGGAEAFF
TGTGCCAGCAGCCAAGAGACGGGAGGGGCTGAAGCTTTCTTT
>few|.|TRBV2|TRBJ2-5
CASTPNWQLQETQYF
TGTGCCAGCACTCCCAACTGGCAGCTCCAAGAGACCCAGTACTTC
>.|.|TRBV5-8|TRBJ2-7
CASSLGFLSYVQYF
TGTGCCAGCAGCTTGGGTTTTCTCTCCTACGTGCAGTACTTC